The next 16 T cell receptor beta chains were all read from a single sample in a study of T cells expressing NK-cell markers (TCRdb year 2020). Library preparation employed 5' RACE. Instrument on record: Illumina HiSeq 2000. With the reads reprocessed by TCRdb, a single entry stands for each CDR3 protein sequence and no DNA is reported. This sample's table contains about 450,000 distinct CDR3 sequences. Of the sample, roughly 8% is held by the ten largest clones. The sample consisted of blood T cells: a sorted CD56 or NKG2C T cell subset, CD4+ or CD8+ T cells, or bulk PBMC T cells (not recorded which). These receptors were obtained from a woman between 18 and 70 years old in good health.

The chain recombines TRBV19 with TRBJ1-5. Germline CDR1 is LNHDA and CDR2 is SQIVND (reference sequence). CDR3 length: 14 residues. This CDR3 reads CASSITGEGQPQHF. Filled out from reference TRBV19 and TRBJ1-5, the complete variable domain reads DGGITQSPKYLFRKEGQNVTLSCEQNLNHDAMYWYRQDPGQGLRLIYYSQIVNDFQKGDIAEGYSVSREKKESFPLTVTSAQKNPTAFYLCASSITGEGQPQHFGDGTRLSIL.

This chain links TRBV24-1 with TRBJ2-1. The CDR3 has 11 amino acids. CDR1 and CDR2 from the germline V gene are KGHDR and SFDVKD. This chain's CDR3 is CATSDYTEQFF.

The rearrangement links TRBV11-1 to TRBJ2-1; the D gene TCRdb calls, TRBD2, cannot be checked with no DNA. CDR1 is SGHAT and CDR2 is FQDESV in the germline V gene (reference sequence). This CDR3 comprises 20 residues. CDR3 sequence reads: CASSFPSGLAGGPTVHEQFF. Full variable domain (outside the CDR3, taken from reference TRBV11-1 and TRBJ2-1): EAEVAQSPRYKITEKSQAVAFWCDPISGHATLYWYRQILGQGPELLVQFQDESVVDDSQLPKDRFSAERLKGVDSTLKIQPAELGDSAMYLCASSFPSGLAGGPTVHEQFFGPGTRLTVL.

V and J are TRBV6-5 and TRBJ1-4. The CDR3 runs to 16 residues. Per the germline V gene, CDR1 is MNHEY and CDR2 is SVGAGI. CDR3 sequence: CASSYSSGLSNEKLFF.

The gene calls are TRBV5-6 and TRBJ2-7. The CDR3 runs to 14 residues. Germline values: CDR1 SGHDT, CDR2 YYEEEE. This chain's CDR3 is CASSYFGSSYEQYF.

V usage is TRBV7-3 and J usage is TRBJ2-1; TCRdb outputs TRBD2, but without DNA this stays unchecked. The CDR3 runs 16 residues. Looked up from germline, CDR1 is SGHTA and CDR2 is FQGTGA. The CDR3 loop is CASSFLAGGTLNEQFF.

This chain joins TRBV20-1 and TRBJ2-1; TCRdb indicates TRBD1, and absent DNA this call remains unverified. CDR1 is DFQATT, CDR2 SNEGSKA, per germline (reference sequence). The CDR3 is 11 residues long. The CDR3 sequence: CSAPPGNEQFF.

The V gene is TRBV5-6, the J gene TRBJ1-2; the D gene TCRdb calls, TRBD1, cannot be checked with no DNA. Per the germline V gene, CDR1 is SGHDT and CDR2 is YYEEEE. CDR3 length: 15 amino acids. CDR3 amino acids: CASSFGLSGFGGYTF. Supplemented by reference TRBV5-6 and TRBJ1-2, the full variable domain reads DAGVTQSPTHLIKTRGQQVTLRCSPKSGHDTVSWYQQALGQGPQFIFQYYEEEERQRGNFPDRFSGHQFPNYSSELNVNALLLGDSALYLCASSFGLSGFGGYTFGSGTRLTVV.

CDR3 amino acids: CASSPQGPDTQYF. This chain uses TRBV5-5 with TRBJ2-3; no DNA is available, so the TRBD1 call from TCRdb remains unchecked. The CDR3 runs 13 residues. Germline CDR1 is SGHKS and CDR2 is YYEKEE (reference sequence).

This rearrangement joins TRBV5-5 to TRBJ2-5; no DNA is available, so the TRBD2 call from TCRdb remains unchecked. The CDR3 is 13 amino acids. Germline V lookup: CDR1 SGHKS, CDR2 YYEKEE (reference sequence). CDR3 protein: CASSAWTGETQYF.

The chain combines TRBV23-1 with TRBJ2-3; the D call of TRBD1 rests on TCRdb alone, since no DNA is present to check it. TRBV23-1 is given ORF status, its function remaining uncertain. This CDR3 is 16 amino acids long. CDR3 sequence reads: CASSSPLNRGTDTQYF.

V and J are TRBV20-1 and TRBJ1-4. This CDR3 is 14 amino acids long. The germline V gene encodes CDR1 DFQATT and CDR2 SNEGSKA (reference sequence). The CDR3 is CSARVAGTNEKLFF.

The rearrangement joins TRBV12-3 or TRBV12-4 to TRBJ1-1. The CDR3 extends over 12 amino acids. The chain's CDR3 is CASSFGPTEAFF.

This rearrangement joins TRBV24-1 to TRBJ1-1; TCRdb reports TRBD1, a call that lacks DNA to check it against. Germline V CDR1 and CDR2: KGHDR, SFDVKD. This CDR3 spans 12 amino acids. CDR3 loop: CATSDSGTEAFF.

This chain uses TRBV7-3 with TRBJ2-5. CDR3 length equals 13 residues. CDR1 and CDR2 from the germline V gene are SGHTA and FQGTGA. CDR3 amino acids: CASSSNREETQYF.

This sequence joins TRBV6-5 and TRBJ2-1; the TCRdb call, TRBD1, lacks DNA for checking. Germline CDR1 is MNHEY and CDR2 is SVGAGI. The CDR3 is 11 amino acids. The CDR3 loop is CASSRGEEQFF.